This T cell receptor beta chain was obtained from a study of response to subunit inactivated influenza vaccine. Study results and limitations: Few new T cells, the authors suggested, are recruited by each seasonal influenza vaccination.

In this sample, this clonotype turned up a few times. Antigen unknown. In TCRdb, the RT-PCR reads were re-called with MiXCR into one record per CDR3 protein. This table has 450,000 to 600,000 distinct CDR3 sequences, approximately 15% appearing once. The CDR3 covers 16 residues. V shed 6 bases and J 1 base; nucleotides not matched to a gene: 3. Germline values: CDR1 ENHRY, CDR2 SYGVKD. The genes are TRBV10-3 and TRBJ2-3; 14 nucleotides agree with TRBD2. This receptor was obtained from a man aged 50-75 years who received an inactivated influenza vaccine. Here the sequenced sample was CD4+ T cells sorted from PBMCs, taken about 24 months after vaccination. The CDR3 DNA follows: TGTGCCATCAGGGGACTAGCGGGGGCCGGCACAGATACGCAGTATTTT. It specifies CAIRGLAGAGTDTQYF.